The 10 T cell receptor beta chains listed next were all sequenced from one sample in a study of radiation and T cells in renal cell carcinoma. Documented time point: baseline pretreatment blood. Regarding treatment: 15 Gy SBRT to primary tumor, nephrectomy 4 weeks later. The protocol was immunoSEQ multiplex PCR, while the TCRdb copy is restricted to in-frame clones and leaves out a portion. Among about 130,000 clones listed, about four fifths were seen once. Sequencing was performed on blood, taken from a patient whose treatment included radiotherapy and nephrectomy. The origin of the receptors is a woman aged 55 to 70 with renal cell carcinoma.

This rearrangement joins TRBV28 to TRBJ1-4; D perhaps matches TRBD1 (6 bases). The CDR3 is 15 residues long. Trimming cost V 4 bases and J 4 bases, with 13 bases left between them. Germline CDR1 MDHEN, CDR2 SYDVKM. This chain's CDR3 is CASSSGGGDNEKLFF. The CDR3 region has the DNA TGTGCCAGCAGTTCTGGGGGCGGAGATAATGAAAAACTGTTTTTT.

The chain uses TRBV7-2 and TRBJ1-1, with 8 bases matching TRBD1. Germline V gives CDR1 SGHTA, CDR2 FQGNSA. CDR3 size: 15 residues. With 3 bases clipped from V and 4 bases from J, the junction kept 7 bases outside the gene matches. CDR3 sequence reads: CASSFGLGTGTEAFF. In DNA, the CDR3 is TGTGCCAGCAGCTTTGGACTCGGGACAGGCACTGAAGCTTTCTTT.

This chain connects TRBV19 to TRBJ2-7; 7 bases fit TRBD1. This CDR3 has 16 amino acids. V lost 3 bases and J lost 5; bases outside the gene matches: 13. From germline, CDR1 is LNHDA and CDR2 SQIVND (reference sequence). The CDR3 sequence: CASSIADGTEGHEQYF. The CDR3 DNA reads TGTGCCAGTAGTATTGCTGACGGGACAGAAGGGCACGAGCAGTACTTC.

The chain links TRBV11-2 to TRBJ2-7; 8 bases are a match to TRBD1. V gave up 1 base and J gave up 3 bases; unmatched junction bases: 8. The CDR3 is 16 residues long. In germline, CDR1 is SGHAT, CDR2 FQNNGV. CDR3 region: CASSLVRQGPFYEQYF. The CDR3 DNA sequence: TGTGCCAGCAGCTTAGTTCGACAGGGGCCATTCTACGAGCAGTACTTC.

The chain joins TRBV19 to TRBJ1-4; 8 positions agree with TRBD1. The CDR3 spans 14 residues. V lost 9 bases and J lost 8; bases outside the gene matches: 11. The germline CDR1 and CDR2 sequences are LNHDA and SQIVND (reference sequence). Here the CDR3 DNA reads TGTGCCAGCGCGATTGGACAGGGCGACGAAAAACTGTTTTTT. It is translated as CASAIGQGDEKLFF.

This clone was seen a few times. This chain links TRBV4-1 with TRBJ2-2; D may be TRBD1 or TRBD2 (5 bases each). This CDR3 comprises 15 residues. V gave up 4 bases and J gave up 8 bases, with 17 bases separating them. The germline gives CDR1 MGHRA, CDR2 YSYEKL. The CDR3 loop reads CASSPTQGVAGELFF. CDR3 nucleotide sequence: TGCGCCAGCAGCCCCACCCAGGGAGTCGCTGGGGAGCTGTTTTTT.

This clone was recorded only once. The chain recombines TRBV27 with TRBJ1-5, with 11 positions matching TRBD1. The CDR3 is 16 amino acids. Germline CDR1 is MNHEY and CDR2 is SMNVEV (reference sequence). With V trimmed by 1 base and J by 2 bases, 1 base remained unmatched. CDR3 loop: CASSLLGQGGNQPQHF. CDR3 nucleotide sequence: TGTGCCAGCAGTTTATTGGGACAGGGGGGCAATCAGCCCCAGCATTTT.

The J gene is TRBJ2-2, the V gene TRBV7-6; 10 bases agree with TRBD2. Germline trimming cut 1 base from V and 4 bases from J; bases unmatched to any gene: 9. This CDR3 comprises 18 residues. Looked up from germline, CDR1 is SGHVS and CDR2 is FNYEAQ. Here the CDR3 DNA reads TGTGCCAGCAGCTTAGACGTTCCTAGCGGGAGTCGCACCGGGGAGCTGTTTTTT. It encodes CASSLDVPSGSRTGELFF.

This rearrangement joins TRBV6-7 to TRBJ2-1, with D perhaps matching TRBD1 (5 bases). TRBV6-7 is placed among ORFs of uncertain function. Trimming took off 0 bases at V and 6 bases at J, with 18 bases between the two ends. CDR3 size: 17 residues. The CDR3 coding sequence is TGTGCCAGCAGTTACTCGATGCAGGGCGTGCTGGGCAATGAGCAGTTCTTC. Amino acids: CASSYSMQGVLGNEQFF.

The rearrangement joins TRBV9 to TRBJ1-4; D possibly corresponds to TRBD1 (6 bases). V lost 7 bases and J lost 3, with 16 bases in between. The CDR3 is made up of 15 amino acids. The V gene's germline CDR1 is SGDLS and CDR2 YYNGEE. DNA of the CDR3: TGTGCCAGCCGGCCCGGGAACAGGGCTAATGAAAAACTGTTTTTT. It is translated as CASRPGNRANEKLFF.